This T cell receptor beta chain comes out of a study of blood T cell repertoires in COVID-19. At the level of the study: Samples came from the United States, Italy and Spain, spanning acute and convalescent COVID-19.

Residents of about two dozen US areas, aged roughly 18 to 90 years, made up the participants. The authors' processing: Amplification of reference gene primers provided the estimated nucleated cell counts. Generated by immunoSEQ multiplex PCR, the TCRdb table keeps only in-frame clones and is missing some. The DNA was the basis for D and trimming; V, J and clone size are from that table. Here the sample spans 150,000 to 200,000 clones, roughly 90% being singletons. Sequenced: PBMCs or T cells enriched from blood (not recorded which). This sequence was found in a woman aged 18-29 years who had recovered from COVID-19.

The CDR3: CASSQGLAGVRDNEQFF. CDR3 DNA sequence: TGTGCCAGCAGCCAAGGACTAGCGGGAGTTAGGGACAATGAGCAGTTCTTC. The rearrangement joins TRBV4-2 to TRBJ2-1, with TRBD2 matching over 12 bases. V shed 1 base, J shed 5 bases, and the junction held 6 bases outside the gene matches. The CDR3 contains 17 residues. CDR1 and CDR2 (germline): LGHNA, YNFKEQ.